This T cell receptor (beta chain) was sequenced in a study of T cell responses to AZD1222 COVID-19 vaccine. Study results and limitations: The CD4 TCRs associated with vaccination extended across spike and predominated at 160-218 and 743-854.

With 3 bases removed from V and 3 bases from J, the gap between germline ends came to 8 bases. Germline CDR1 DFQATT, CDR2 SNEGSKA (reference sequence). The CDR3 has 12 amino acids. This clone was seen a single time. As yet, its antigen is unknown. TCRdb's table, derived via immunoSEQ multiplex PCR, lists solely in-frame clones and lacks some. The sample lists 110,000 or so clones; 86% were seen once. The chain recombines TRBV20-1 with TRBJ1-2; D ambiguous. The specimen comprised peripheral blood, sampled 28 days after the second AZD1222 dose. The source of this sequence is an adult who received the AZD1222 COVID-19 vaccine. For the CDR3, the DNA is TGCAGTGCTAGTTACATTTACTATGGCTACACCTTC. It codes for CSASYIYYGYTF.